This T cell receptor (beta chain) was found in a study of human T cells and chemical hapten exposure (dated by TCRdb to about 2021). With respect to the entire study: For sensitization, 2% DPC in acetone was applied to an approximately 2 cm by approximately 2 cm area of upper inner arm skin. Weekly therapeutic DPC doses were additionally applied to the scalp of patients throughout the roughly 23-week study period. Patch tests used Finn chambers with 0.01% DPC on the upper back, scored after 6 days by International Contact Dermatitis Research Group standards. Alopecia areata with under or over 50% scalp involvement, alopecia totalis and alopecia universalis were represented in the patient cohort, which was mostly female. The libraries were sequenced as a pool, and the TCR yield per sample differed mostly because of small variations in library volumes within the pool. This study followed changes in the peripheral blood TCR repertoire in vivo during primary and secondary sensitization of alopecia patients to the hapten diphenylcyclopropenone (DPC). Blood samples were taken from patients before sensitization (week 0) and at 2, 6 and about 24 weeks after DPC sensitization. Some 29 alopecia patients gave blood for TCR sequencing at one to four time points (pre-sensitization, 2, 6 and 24 weeks).

General findings and caveats noted by the study authors: All patients had alopecia, a presumed autoimmune disease, so their immune response might differ from that of healthy individuals. The number of PT1 expanded TCRs positively correlated with patch test score, significant at thresholds 8, 16 and 32 but not 4. Significantly more large CDR3 similarity clusters were formed by expanded TCRs than by pre-sensitization or healthy control sets, consistent with antigen-driven responses. Repeated subsampling changed both the strength of the expansion versus patch-test correlation and the threshold at which that correlation became significant. DPC sensitization did not change the number of TCRs with a frequency above 1 in 1000, and there was no evidence of changes in global repertoire structure.

Per the publication, the time point label means: pre-sensitization, week 0. The treatment or condition label corresponds to: therapeutic diphenylcyclopropenone sensitization with weekly scalp DPC. Blood at each patch-test visit was drawn before the patch test was applied. Eligible patients were aged 18 to 70, diagnosed with alopecia, deemed suitable for DPC therapy, and excluded if pregnant. Total RNA was extracted from unfractionated whole blood collected in Tempus Blood RNA tubes. The library was built by means of RACE. Sequenced using a NextSeq 500. Library preparation attached unique molecular identifiers to individual cDNA molecules for quantitative, reproducible TCR counting. From each blood RNA sample, both TCR alpha and TCR beta chains were sequenced. The study's own analysis went as follows. A median of roughly 98,000 TCRs per sample was observed, with a range of about 20,000 to 750,000. The Decombinator software suite was used to annotate V, J and CDR3 in the TCR reads. Every sample was subsampled to the same number of TCRs (28,000) for the PS versus PT1 abundance plots. Expanded TCRs were defined as absent before sensitization and observed at least eight times at the 2-week time point. TCRdb trimmed the raw reads at Q25, called clones with MiXCR and kept productive beta chains. Entries that share a CDR3 protein sequence are merged under the most common genes and DNA. TCRdb, not the original authors, processed these V and J calls. Here the sample has roughly 38,000 distinct CDR3 sequences; 7.6% occur a single time. The ten largest clonotypes hold 1% to 1.5% of the sample.

There are 13 amino acids in the CDR3, from cysteine to phenylalanine inclusive. The only DNA kept is the CDR3, 39 bases in frame from the first base. From the germline V gene, CDR1 is KGHSH and CDR2 is LQKENI. V loses 4 bases of germline sequence and J loses 3 bases, and the interval between the two ends is 9 bases. There are many counts of this clonotype. Its recognized antigen is unknown. The record has no base qualities; no much larger clone is one base away. The source material was whole blood, sampled in connection with sensitization to the hapten diphenylcyclopropenone (DPC). Rearrangement joined TRBV18 to TRBJ1-1; the D region possibly corresponds to TRBD1 (5 bases align). The TCR originated in a woman in her forties or fifties with alopecia areata. Some clones in this sample may be carry-over from other donors' samples. CDR3 reads: CASSLSRDTEAFF. The DNA sequence follows: TGTGCCAGCTCACTTTCCAGGGACACTGAAGCTTTCTTT.